This TCR beta chain was observed in a study of radiotherapy plus CTLA-4 blockade in lung cancer. The method was immunoSEQ multiplex PCR; TCRdb's version includes in-frame clones alone and lacks a portion of them. In the table there are 55,000 to 65,000 clones, about 80% of which are singletons. Notes on the study in general: The authors reported that early blood T cell clone dynamics, with interferon-beta, best predicted response. Peripheral blood showed expansion of tumor-derived TCR clones after radiotherapy and ipilimumab.

Treatment of patients with chemo-refractory metastatic non-small-cell lung cancer consisted of focal radiation plus CTLA-4 blockade with ipilimumab. V was pared by 5 bases and J by 8 bases, with 18 bases between. Germline loops: CDR1 SGHAT, CDR2 FQNNGV. The CDR3 sequence is 14 residues long. Points on this clone: Antigen specificity is unknown.

Sequenced material: peripheral blood, taken from a patient treated with radiotherapy plus ipilimumab. The chain is built from TRBV11-2 and TRBJ1-2, with a weak D call TRBD1 (5 bases). The source is a human donor with non-small cell lung cancer who had a partial response to radiotherapy plus ipilimumab. Here the CDR3 reads CASSPGGSSEGYTF. In DNA form, the CDR3 reads TGTGCCAGCAGCCCCGGGGGGAGTTCGGAGGGCTACACCTTC.